This TCR beta chain was identified during a study of CD8+CD57+ T cells in acquired aplastic anemia. Concerning this clonotype itself: The antigen is undetermined.

Patients selected for sequencing had displayed CD8+CD57+ cell expansion by flow cytometry. Investigators profiled TCR beta VDJ and CDR3 from genomic DNA template. TCRdb analysed the reads with MiXCR anew, one entry per CDR3 protein. The top ten clones hold 58% of a sample with 220,000 or so distinct CDR3 sequences, about 62% of them seen once. Losses at the gene ends were 0 bases for V and 8 bases for J; bases not matched to a gene: 6. Germline CDR1 SGHVS, CDR2 FQNEAQ. The CDR3 has 15 residues. General study results and limits: Patients and controls turned out to have twenty-nine CD8+ CDR3 sequences in common.

The clonotype comes from a human donor with aplastic anemia. The sample taken for sequencing was sorted CD4+, CD8+, or CD8+CD57+ T cells (not recorded which) from PBMCs. The rearrangement joins TRBV7-8 to TRBJ1-1; 10 bases agree with TRBD1. For the CDR3, the DNA is TGTGCCAGCAGCTTAGCCCCAGGGACAGGGGAAGAAGCTTTCTTT. Protein: CASSLAPGTGEEAFF.